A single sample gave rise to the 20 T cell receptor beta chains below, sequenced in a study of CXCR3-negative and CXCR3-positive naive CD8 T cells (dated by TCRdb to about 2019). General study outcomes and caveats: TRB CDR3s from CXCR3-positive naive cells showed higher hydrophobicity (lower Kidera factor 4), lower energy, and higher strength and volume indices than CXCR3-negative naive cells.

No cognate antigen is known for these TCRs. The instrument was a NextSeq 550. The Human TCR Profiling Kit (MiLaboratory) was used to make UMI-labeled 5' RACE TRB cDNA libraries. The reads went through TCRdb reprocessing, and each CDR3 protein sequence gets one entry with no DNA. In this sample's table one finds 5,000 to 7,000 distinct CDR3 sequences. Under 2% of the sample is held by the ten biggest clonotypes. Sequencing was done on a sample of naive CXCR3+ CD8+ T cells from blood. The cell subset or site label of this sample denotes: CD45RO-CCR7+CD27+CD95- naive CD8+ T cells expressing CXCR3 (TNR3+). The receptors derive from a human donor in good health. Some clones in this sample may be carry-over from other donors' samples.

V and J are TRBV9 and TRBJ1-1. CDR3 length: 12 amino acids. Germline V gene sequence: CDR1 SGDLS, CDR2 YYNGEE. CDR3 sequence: CASSVDGEEAFF. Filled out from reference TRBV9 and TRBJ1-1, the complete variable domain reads DSGVTQTPKHLITATGQRVTLRCSPRSGDLSVYWYQQSLDQGLQFLIQYYNGEERAKGNILERFSAQQFPDLHSELNLSSLELGDSALYFCASSVDGEEAFFGQGTRLTVV.

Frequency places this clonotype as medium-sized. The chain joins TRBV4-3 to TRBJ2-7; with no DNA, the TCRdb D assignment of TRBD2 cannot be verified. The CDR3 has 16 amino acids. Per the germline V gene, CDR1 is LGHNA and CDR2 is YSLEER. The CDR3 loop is CASSQEWDGLSYEQYF.

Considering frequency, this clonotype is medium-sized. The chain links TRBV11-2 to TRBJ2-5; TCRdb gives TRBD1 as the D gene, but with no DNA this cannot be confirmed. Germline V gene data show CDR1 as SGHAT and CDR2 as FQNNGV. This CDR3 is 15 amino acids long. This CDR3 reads CASSPGEYLEETQYF. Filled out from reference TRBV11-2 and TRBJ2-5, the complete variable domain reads EAGVAQSPRYKIIEKRQSVAFWCNPISGHATLYWYQQILGQGPKLLIQFQNNGVVDDSQLPKDRFSAERLKGVDSTLKIQPAKLEDSAVYLCASSPGEYLEETQYFGPGTRLLVL.

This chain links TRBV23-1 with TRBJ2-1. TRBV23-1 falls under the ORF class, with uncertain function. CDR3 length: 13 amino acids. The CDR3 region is CASSPKGHNEQFF.

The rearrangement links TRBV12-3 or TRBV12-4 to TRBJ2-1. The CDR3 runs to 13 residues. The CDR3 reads CASSPITYNEQFF.

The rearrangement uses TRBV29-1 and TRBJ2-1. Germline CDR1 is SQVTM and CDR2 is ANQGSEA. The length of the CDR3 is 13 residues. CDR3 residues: CSVELATNNEQFF.

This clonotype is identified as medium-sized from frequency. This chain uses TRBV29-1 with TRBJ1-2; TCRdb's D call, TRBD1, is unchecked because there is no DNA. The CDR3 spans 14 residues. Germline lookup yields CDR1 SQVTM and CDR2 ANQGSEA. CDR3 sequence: CSDHGTGGGYGYTF.

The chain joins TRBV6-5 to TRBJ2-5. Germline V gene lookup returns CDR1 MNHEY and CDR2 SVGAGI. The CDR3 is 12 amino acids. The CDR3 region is CASSHDWETQYF.

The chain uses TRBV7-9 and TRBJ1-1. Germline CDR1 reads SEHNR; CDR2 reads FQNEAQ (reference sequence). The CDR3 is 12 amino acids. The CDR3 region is CASSPRAAEAFF.

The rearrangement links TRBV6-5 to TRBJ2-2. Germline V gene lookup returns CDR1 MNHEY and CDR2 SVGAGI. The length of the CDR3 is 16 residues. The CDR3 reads CASSPRPAGDAGELFF.

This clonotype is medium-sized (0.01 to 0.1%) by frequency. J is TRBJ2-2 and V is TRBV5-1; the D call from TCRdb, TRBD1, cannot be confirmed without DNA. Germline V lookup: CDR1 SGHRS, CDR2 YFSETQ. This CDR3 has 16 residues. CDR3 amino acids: CASSPMDRGSTGELFF.

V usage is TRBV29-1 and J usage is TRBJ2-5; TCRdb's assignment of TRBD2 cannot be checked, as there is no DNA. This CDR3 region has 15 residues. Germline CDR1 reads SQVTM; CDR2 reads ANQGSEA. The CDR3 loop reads CSVEGRRETTETQYF.

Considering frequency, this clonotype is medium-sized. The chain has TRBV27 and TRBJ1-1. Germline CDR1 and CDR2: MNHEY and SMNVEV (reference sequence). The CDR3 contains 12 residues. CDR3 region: CASSARNTEAFF.

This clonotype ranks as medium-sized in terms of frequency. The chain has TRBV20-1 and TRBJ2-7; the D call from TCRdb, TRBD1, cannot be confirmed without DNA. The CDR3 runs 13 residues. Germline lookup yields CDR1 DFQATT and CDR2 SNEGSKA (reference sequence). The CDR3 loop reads CSAPAGPGYEQYF.

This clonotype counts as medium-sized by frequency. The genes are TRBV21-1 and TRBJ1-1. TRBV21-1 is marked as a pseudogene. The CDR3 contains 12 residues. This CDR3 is CASSTLNTEAFF.

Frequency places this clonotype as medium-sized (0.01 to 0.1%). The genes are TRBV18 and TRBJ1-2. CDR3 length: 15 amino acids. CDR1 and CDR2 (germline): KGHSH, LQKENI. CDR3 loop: CASSPRSPREDGYTF.

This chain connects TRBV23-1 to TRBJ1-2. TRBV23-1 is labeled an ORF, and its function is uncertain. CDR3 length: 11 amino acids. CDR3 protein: CASSRILGYTF.

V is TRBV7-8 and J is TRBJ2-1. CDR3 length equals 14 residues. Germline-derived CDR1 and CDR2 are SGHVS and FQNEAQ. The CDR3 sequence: CASSLAASGDEQFF. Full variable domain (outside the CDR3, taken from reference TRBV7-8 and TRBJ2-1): GAGVSQSPRYKVAKRGQDVALRCDPISGHVSLFWYQQALGQGPEFLTYFQNEAQLDKSGLPSDRFFAERPEGSVSTLKIQRTQQEDSAVYLCASSLAASGDEQFFGPGTRLTVL.

Here the CDR3 reads CASSLASPGYEQYF. V gene TRBV7-6 combines with J gene TRBJ2-7; TCRdb proposes TRBD2, but this gene call is untestable without DNA. CDR1 SGHVS and CDR2 FNYEAQ come from the germline V gene. The CDR3 is made up of 14 amino acids.

The CDR3 reads CSASPGGMPEAFF. The chain recombines TRBV20-1 with TRBJ1-1; TCRdb's assignment of TRBD1 cannot be checked, as there is no DNA. Germline lookup yields CDR1 DFQATT and CDR2 SNEGSKA (reference sequence). This CDR3 spans 13 amino acids.